This TCR beta chain appears in the sequencing data of a study of T cells in Graves' hyperthyroidism and ophthalmopathy (dated by TCRdb to the late 2010s). About the full investigation: Peripheral blood was collected at initial diagnosis, before any treatment. A discovery cohort of approximately 100 patients, about 40 with Graves' ophthalmopathy and about 58 with stable Graves' hyperthyroidism, was used to find distinguishing TCR V-J signatures. Whether ophthalmopathy could be predicted prospectively was tested in an independent validation cohort made up of 18 to 20 hyperthyroidism patients plus 17 patients who later progressed to ophthalmopathy. For training and testing, the roughly 100 patients in the discovery cohort were randomly divided in a 7:3 ratio. The study also compared thyroid tissue and blood T-cell repertoires from several Graves' hyperthyroidism patients. Once sampling was done, hyperthyroidism patients were given methimazole at a starting dose of 30 mg daily, whereas ophthalmopathy patients were given high-dose intravenous methylprednisolone. According to the paper, TCR Vbeta CDR3 sequencing was carried out on roughly 130 peripheral blood samples, which came from fewer than 50 ophthalmopathy, under 80 hyperthyroidism and roughly 17 progressor patients.

The CDR3 runs 13 amino acids, cysteine and phenylalanine included. Only the CDR3 region is kept as DNA, spanning 39 bases read in frame from base 1. V and J are truncated by 6 bases and 4 bases respectively, leaving an intervening sequence of 13 bases. CDR1 is given as SGHTA and CDR2 as FQGNSA, both from the germline V gene. Ten or more counts support this clonotype. This clone's antigen is unknown. Base qualities were left out, and no much larger clone turns up one base away. Overall results and qualifications from the work: Sample size was not statistically predetermined, and investigators were not blinded to group allocation. In validation, the model predicted progression to ophthalmopathy a median of around six months before onset, with over 55% sensitivity and 72.22% specificity. Blood samples also contained most of the expanded thyroid clonotypes (frequency above 0.001), which suggests that blood repertoires may reflect thyroid immune responses. Ophthalmopathy was separated from stable hyperthyroidism by a 13 V-J signature model, with 85% to 90% sensitivity and about 81% specificity obtained in cross-validation and 80%/75% obtained in testing.

Ophthalmopathy patients had moderately to severely active disease, with a Clinical Activity Score of 3 or more, a NOSPECS grade of 4 or more, and a disease duration of less than 3 months. Exclusion was applied to patients with uncontrolled infections, other autoimmune diseases, pregnancy or lactation. Diagnoses were established on the basis of clinical symptoms, serum thyroxine and TRAb, thyroid ultrasound, and orbital computed tomography. PBMCs were isolated from 10 ml of fresh peripheral blood by Ficoll-Paque density gradient centrifugation. Total RNA was extracted with Trizol reagent, and quality was checked on an Agilent 2100 Bioanalyzer. TCR beta CDR3 regions were amplified from RNA transcripts. The TCR CDR3 was subjected to a first round of RT-PCR using the HTBI primer set and the Qiagen OneStep RT-PCR kit. Libraries were constructed in a second round of multiplex PCR, after which size selection and purification were carried out. Paired-end sequencing of the libraries was performed with 100 bp reads on an Illumina HiSeq2000. Turning to the authors' computational methods: SOAPnuke was used to process the raw data, removing reads that contained adapters or uncalled bases, had a mean Phred below 15, or lacked an exact match to the constant primer or identifier. High-quality paired reads were merged with COPE v1.2.5, and unique nucleotide sequences were defined as clonotypes. MiTCR v1.1 was used to align clonotypes to the IMGT TRBV, TRBD and TRBJ reference segments. The analysis was restricted to V-J combinations with a frequency above 0.0001, which together covered roughly 99% of the repertoires. The TCS score was defined as the ratio of F50 (clonal expansion) to E x V (chaos), calculated using BLOSUM62-based TCRdist between CDR3 peptides within each V-J. Welch's t-statistics and random forest reduced 514 V-J features to about 12, which were used in a naive Bayes classifier (R e1071). TCRdb reprocessing: public reads trimmed at Q25 with fastp, clones called with MiXCR, in-frame beta chains kept. Entries are consolidated by CDR3 protein sequence, retaining the most common genes and DNA. In this record, the V and J calls reflect TCRdb's handling and not the investigators' own analysis. The sample yields around 570,000 distinct CDR3 sequences; 20% were counted once. Roughly 47% of the sample is in the top ten clones.

The sequence links TRBV7-2 to TRBJ2-7, with TRBD2 perhaps the D gene, on 6 matching bases. This clonotype was obtained from a man between 40 and 49 years old with Graves' ophthalmopathy. Source material: blood. The CDR3 protein: CASSLGGRYEQYF. The DNA is TGTGCCAGCAGTTTGGGGGGTCGGTACGAGCAGTACTTC.